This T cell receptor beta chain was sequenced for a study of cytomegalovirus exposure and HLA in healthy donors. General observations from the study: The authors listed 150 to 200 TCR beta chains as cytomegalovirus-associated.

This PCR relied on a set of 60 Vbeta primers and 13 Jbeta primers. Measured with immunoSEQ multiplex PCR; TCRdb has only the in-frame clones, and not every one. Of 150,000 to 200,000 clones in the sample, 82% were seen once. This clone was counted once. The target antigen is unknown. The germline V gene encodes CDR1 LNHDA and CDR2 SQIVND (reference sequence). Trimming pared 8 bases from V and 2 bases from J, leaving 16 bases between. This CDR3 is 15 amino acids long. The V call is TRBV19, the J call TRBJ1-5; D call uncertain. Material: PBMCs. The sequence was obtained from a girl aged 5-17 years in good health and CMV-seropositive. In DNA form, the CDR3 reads TGTGCCAGTCGTCTCGGGGTCCAACGCAATCAGCCCCAGCATTTT. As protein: CASRLGVQRNQPQHF.